This T cell receptor beta chain appears in the sequencing data of a study of blood T cells in healthy people across ages. Using a J-beta primer mix together with a sample-barcoded 5' primer, a second PCR was run for 7 to 11 cycles. One entry per CDR3 protein, called by TCRdb with MiXCR from the 5' RACE reads. The repertoire holds 1.6 million or so distinct CDR3 sequences, almost 35% seen once, with around 11% in the top ten. Germline values: CDR1 SQVTM, CDR2 ANQGSEA. Trimming took 7 bases from V and 12 from J, leaving 22 bases between them. The CDR3 has 12 amino acids. The sample was blood. This TCR derives from a woman aged 25 to 39 in good health. V gene TRBV29-1 combines with J gene TRBJ2-7, with D possibly being TRBD1 (6 bases). The CDR3 nucleotides read TGCAGCGCTGACAGGTCTCGAGAGACCCGGTACTTC. Translating gives CSADRSRETRYF.